This record covers a single TCR beta chain. The record originates from a study of blood T cell repertoires in COVID-19. In the study's own analysis: Amplification of reference gene primers provided the estimated nucleated cell counts. Generated by immunoSEQ multiplex PCR, the TCRdb table keeps only in-frame clones and is missing some. Clone size and V and J calls were adopted from that table, with D and trimming inferred from the DNA. The repertoire holds around 97,000 clones, with around four fifths as singletons. CDR1 GTSNPN and CDR2 SVGIG come from the germline V gene (reference sequence). V dropped 0 bases and J dropped 8; count of bases not matched to a gene: 7. The CDR3 is 15 amino acids.

This chain joins TRBV30 and TRBJ2-1; 10 bases align to TRBD1. This TCR was sampled from a man aged 65-85 years with acute or convalescent COVID-19. The sequencing sample was made of peripheral blood. CDR3 in DNA: TGTGCCTGGAGTGTAAGGACAGGGGGGAGCGATGAGCAGTTCTTC. Amino acid sequence: CAWSVRTGGSDEQFF. The full variable domain, completed using reference TRBV30 and TRBJ2-1, is SQTIHQWPATLVQPVGSPLSLECTVEGTSNPNLYWYRQAAGRGLQLLFYSVGIGQISSEVPQNLSASRPQDRQFILSSKKLLLSDSGFYLCAWSVRTGGSDEQFFGPGTRLTVL.